This TCR beta chain was obtained from a study of blood T cell repertoires in COVID-19. Study-level background: The origin of the acute and convalescent COVID-19 samples was the United States, Italy and Spain. T cells, B-cell-depleted T cells, or PBMCs supplied cDNA or gDNA.

Trimming left V 5 bases short and J 5 bases short, with 15 bases between. Germline assignment: CDR1 MNHEY and CDR2 SVGEGT. The CDR3 is 14 residues long. In the authors' workflow: Scientists estimated how many nucleated cells there were by amplifying reference gene primers. The protocol was immunoSEQ multiplex PCR, while the TCRdb copy is restricted to in-frame clones and leaves out a portion. V, J and clone size are those of that table, while D and trimming were read from the DNA. Of under 300,000 clones listed, around nine tenths are singletons. This sequence was found in a woman aged 40 to 55 who had recovered from COVID-19. This sequence joins TRBV6-2 or TRBV6-3 and TRBJ2-5; a weak D match, TRBD1 (8 bases). The sample was peripheral blood. CDR3 amino acids: CASSNGQGGETQYF. CDR3 coding DNA: TGTGCCAGCAGTAACGGACAGGGAGGGGAGACCCAGTACTTC.